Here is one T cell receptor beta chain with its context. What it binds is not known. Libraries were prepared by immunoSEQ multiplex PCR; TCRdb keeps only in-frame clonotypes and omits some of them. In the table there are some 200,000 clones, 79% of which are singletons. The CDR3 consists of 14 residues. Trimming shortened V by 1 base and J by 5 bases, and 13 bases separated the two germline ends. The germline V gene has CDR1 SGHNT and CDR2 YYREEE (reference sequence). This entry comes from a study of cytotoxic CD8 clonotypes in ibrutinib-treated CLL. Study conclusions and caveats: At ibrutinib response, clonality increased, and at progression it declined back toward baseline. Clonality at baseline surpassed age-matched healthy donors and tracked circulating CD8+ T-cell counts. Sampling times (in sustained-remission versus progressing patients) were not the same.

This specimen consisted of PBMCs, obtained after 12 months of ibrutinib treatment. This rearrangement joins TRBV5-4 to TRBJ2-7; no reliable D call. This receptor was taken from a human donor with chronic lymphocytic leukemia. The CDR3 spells CASSLLSSPDEQYF. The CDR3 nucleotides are TGTGCCAGCAGCTTGCTGAGCTCCCCGGACGAGCAGTACTTC.